Listed here is a single TCR beta chain. The sample is drawn from a study of tumor and adjacent non-tumor tissue in lung cancer. Looking at the study overall: Some 3.9 million productive TCRbeta reads were obtained per sample on average.

Three rounds of nested PCR, following a modified ARM-PCR protocol, produced the TCRbeta library. TCRdb called the multiplex PCR reads again in MiXCR, with one record for every CDR3 protein. The sample holds 100,000 to 120,000 distinct CDR3 sequences; 84% are singletons and the top ten take 20% to 25%. The template was RNA from unsorted bulk tissue. The junction had 2 bases not matched to a gene; V was cut back by 5 bases and J by 4 bases. The CDR3 is 14 residues long. V is TRBV12-3 or TRBV12-4 and J is TRBJ1-6; 7 nucleotides match TRBD1. This sequence originates from a man in his sixties or seventies with non-small cell lung cancer. Sequencing was carried out using lung tumor tissue. The CDR3 DNA reads as TGTGCCAGCAGTGGGACAGTGTATAATTCACCCCTCCACTTT. The encoded protein is CASSGTVYNSPLHF.